This TCR beta chain was sequenced for a study of blood T cells in healthy people across ages (dated by TCRdb to the mid-2010s). About the full investigation: In model experiments, template switching captured about one uniquely barcoded TCR beta cDNA molecule for every two T cells. Four age groups were formed from the donors: young (average roughly 16 years), middle-aged (just under 40), aged (roughly 59) and long-lived (about 75). Two additional independent replicas of 1 million unique cDNA reads from the same blood draw were analyzed for two donors (one aged 18 to 30 and one aged 80 or older). To avoid experimental bias, donors of different ages were spread randomly across the sequencing lanes. To track age-related changes in TCR beta repertoire diversity, the study relied on deep sequencing normalized with unique cDNA molecular identifiers.

This clonotype was observed a handful of times. No antigen is known for it. No base quality information exists; no much larger clone differs at one position. The roughly 39 donors, aged about 6 to 100 years, were systemically healthy Caucasian individuals from Russia. Each donor gave ten milliliters of peripheral blood, collected into EDTA-treated Vacutainer tubes. Ficoll-Paque density-gradient centrifugation was used to isolate PBMCs, with at least 7 million per sample. Total RNA, at least 6 micrograms per sample, was extracted from PBMCs with Trizol reagent. The percentages of naive CD45RAhigh/CD27high T cells were determined by flow cytometry on a PBMC aliquot from every donor. The investigation overall reported the following: Estimates of total diversity based on one million sequenced T cells were regarded as lower bounds and as underestimates. A strong correlation was found between observed TCR beta diversity and the percentage of naive T cells measured by flow cytometry. Bulk unsorted PBMC profiling prevented conclusive comparison of naive and antigen-experienced compartments. Donor CMV infection status was unknown, potentially confounding age-related changes in expanded clonotypes. As age increased, observed TCR beta diversity per million T cells dropped in a roughly linear way, and a significant reduction was already evident by age 40. Compared with the aged group, the long-lived group had more naive CD4+ T cells, fewer expanded clones and increased TCR diversity, suggesting age selection.

Library preparation used 5' RACE. A second PCR of 7 to 11 cycles was run with a J-beta primer mix and a sample-barcoded 5' primer. A template-switch 5' adaptor carrying 12 random nucleotides introduced a unique molecular identifier onto each TCR beta cDNA molecule. Each sample yielded at least 3 million CDR3-containing paired-end reads. First-strand cDNA was synthesized from all RNA with the Mint cDNA synthesis kit, primed by a TRBC-specific oligonucleotide. All cDNA was treated with uracil-DNA glycosylase and then went through a first 18-cycle PCR with the universal primers M1SS and BC2_uni_R. For the original study's pipeline: For normalization, 1 million high-quality reads, each with a distinct molecular identifier, were randomly selected from each sample. Reads with shared molecular identifiers were discarded instead of being binned into consensus sequences. MiTCR, with a Q25 quality threshold and the strictest error-elimination algorithm, was used for CDR3 identification, clonotype clustering and error correction. Lower-bound total TCR beta diversity was estimated with a nonparametric unseen species model using Euler transformation. TCRdb passed the public sequencing reads through fastp at Q25 and MiXCR, retaining productive beta sequences. One record per CDR3 amino acid sequence lists the most common genes and DNA. It is TCRdb's table, rather than the study itself, that gives the V and J calls and clone size. This sample holds approximately 2,000,000 distinct CDR3 sequences; roughly two fifths were observed only once. Together, the top ten hold more than 20% of the sample.

The sample taken for sequencing was blood. This receptor was obtained from a human donor in good health.

The DNA reads as follows: TGCAGTGCTAGAGGTGGGGAGGAGGGCACAGATACGCAGTATTTT. The encoded protein is CSARGGEEGTDTQYF. The sequence links TRBV20-1 to TRBJ2-3, with TRBD2 tentatively as D gene (6 bases match). Trimming takes 1 base from V and 1 base from J, and the germline ends sit 12 bases apart. The CDR3 starts with the cysteine, ends with the phenylalanine, and has 15 residues. The CDR3 DNA has 45 bases and is translated from base 1. The germline V gene (reference sequence) sets CDR1 to DFQATT and CDR2 to SNEGSKA.